The rows below give T cell receptor beta chains drawn from one sample of a study of shared clonotypes between healthy human individuals. Repertoires were generated with immunoSEQ multiplex PCR, while TCRdb's copy carries only in-frame clones and drops some. The sample shows millions of clones, roughly nine tenths of them seen only once. The specimen sequenced was naive CD4+ T cells sorted from blood. These receptors came from a man between 18 and 29 years old in good health. Each CDR3 is given with its conserved first and last residue. Each record gives: CDR3 length, V gene, CDR3 protein.

length: 15; V: TRBV6-5; CDR3: CASSFGQGRGDGYTF
length: 16; V: TRBV11-2; CDR3: CASSFGSGGLQETQYF
length: 15; V: TRBV28; CDR3: CASSYRVSSTDTQYF
length: 12; V: TRBV4-3; CDR3: CASSQDFREQYF
length: 15; V: TRBV2; CDR3: CASSAAPRQNTEAFF
length: 9; V: TRBV7-9; CDR3: CASSLGAFF
length: 15; V: TRBV27; CDR3: CASSPMTGTSYGYTF
length: 15; V: TRBV6-5; CDR3: CASSYTGTGATEAFF
length: 13; V: TRBV27; CDR3: CASRWGVNNEQFF
length: 16; V: TRBV14; CDR3: CASSQGGGTWANVLTF
length: 12; V: TRBV10-3; CDR3: CATTGEAGELFF
length: 11; V: TRBV6-6; CDR3: CASSFHNEQFF
length: 14; V: TRBV19; CDR3: CASSISGERQPQHF
length: 15; V: TRBV6-1; CDR3: CASRWDGGSNQPQHF
length: 14; V: TRBV30; CDR3: CACFSAVYNSPLHF
length: 15; V: TRBV5-6; CDR3: CASSLRPMNTGELFF
length: 12; V: TRBV28; CDR3: CAGGANTGELFF
length: 12; V: TRBV28; CDR3: CASSLVSNIQYF
length: 13; V: TRBV6-5; CDR3: CASRQGAHTEAFF
length: 14; V: TRBV19; CDR3: CASQQGGKGEKLFF
length: 12; V: TRBV6-5; CDR3: CASRGTGVGYTF
length: 11; V: TRBV5-4; CDR3: CASSKNYGYTF
length: 14; V: TRBV4-3; CDR3: CASSLDSDTGELFF
length: 13; V: TRBV2; CDR3: CASRTGDIYEQYF
length: 14; V: TRBV5-4; CDR3: CASSLPGAGTEAFF
length: 15; V: TRBV4-1; CDR3: CASSAPSGISYEQYF
length: 15; V: TRBV5-4; CDR3: CASSFGLQRQETQYF
length: 14; V: TRBV2; CDR3: CASSVAGLSDTQYF
length: 14; V: TRBV10-2; CDR3: CASSESPQVTPLHF
length: 15; V: TRBV9; CDR3: CASSVRTGGYYEQYF
length: 14; V: TRBV19; CDR3: CASSIRGWSYEQYF
length: 14; V: TRBV30; CDR3: CAWSRGTGDYEQYF
length: 13; V: TRBV7-2; CDR3: CASSLRRGNEQFF
length: 15; V: TRBV4-3; CDR3: CASSQEGSSTDTQYF
length: 14; V: TRBV19; CDR3: CASRLTGGDYGYTF
length: 17; V: TRBV5-1; CDR3: CASSFGGTGEVNEKLFF
length: 15; V: TRBV10-3; CDR3: CAISAPGQGRETIYF
length: 13; V: TRBV2; CDR3: CASSPGLAREQYF
length: 15; V: TRBV6-5; CDR3: CASSYSSGRYNEQFF
length: 13; V: TRBV5-1; CDR3: CASSAGQPYGYTF
length: 13; V: TRBV28; CDR3: CASSRGQPYEQYF
length: 16; V: TRBV19; CDR3: CASSIEGTSGTDTQYF
length: 15; V: TRBV9; CDR3: CASSSRDRANSPLHF
length: 15; V: TRBV6-1; CDR3: CASSSLLLYQETQYF
length: 15; V: TRBV27; CDR3: CASSSTRQGGTEAFF
length: 11; V: TRBV6-5; CDR3: CATRQGLEQYF
length: 15; V: TRBV28; CDR3: CASSLPQGSNQPQHF
length: 16; V: TRBV18; CDR3: CASSREAGPTNEKLFF